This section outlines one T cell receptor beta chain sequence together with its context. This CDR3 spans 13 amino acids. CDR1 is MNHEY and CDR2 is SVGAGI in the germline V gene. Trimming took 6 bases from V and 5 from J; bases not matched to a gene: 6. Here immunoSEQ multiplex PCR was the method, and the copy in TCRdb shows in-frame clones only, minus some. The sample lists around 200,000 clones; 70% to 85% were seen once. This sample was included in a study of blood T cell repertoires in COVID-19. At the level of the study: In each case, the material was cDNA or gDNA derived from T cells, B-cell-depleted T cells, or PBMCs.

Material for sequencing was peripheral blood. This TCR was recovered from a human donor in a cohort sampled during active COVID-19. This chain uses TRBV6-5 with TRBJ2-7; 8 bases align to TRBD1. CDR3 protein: CASSRGQVNEQYF. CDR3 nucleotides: TGTGCCAGCAGCCGGGGACAGGTGAACGAGCAGTACTTC.